Presented here are 10 T cell receptor beta chains from one specimen sequenced in a study of post-analysis software for immune sequencing data. Study results and caveats: In patients, TRBV5-6, TRBV5-1 and TRBV20-1 belonged to roughly 5 TRBV segments found more frequently than in controls.

Tagging with unique molecular identifiers was a feature of the TCR beta cDNA libraries. TCRdb re-analysed the PCR reads in MiXCR, keeping a single row per CDR3 protein. This repertoire shows around 250,000 distinct CDR3 sequences, about 38% found once; its top ten account for 4.5% to 5.5%. The antigens for these receptors are not known. Sequenced input: blood. The receptors here all came from a girl aged 5-17 years with multiple sclerosis.

As regards this clonotype: A clone one base away is much larger, so this may be a read error. The genes are TRBV20-1 and TRBJ1-2; TRBD1 agrees at 8 bases. The CDR3 has 13 residues. CDR1 and CDR2 from the germline V gene are DFQATT and SNEGSKA (reference sequence). CDR3 sequence: CNARQGQNYGYTF. The DNA of the CDR3 is TGCAATGCCCGACAGGGGCAAAACTATGGCTACACCTTC.

This clonotype showed up just a few times. One end of the junction varies from germline; a read error may be responsible. J is TRBJ2-1 and V is TRBV7-2, with D maybe TRBD2 (6 bases). CDR3 length: 15 amino acids. CDR1 and CDR2 (germline): SGHTA, FQGNSA. CDR3: CANSPAVGSAVEQFF. CDR3 nucleotide sequence: TGTGCCAACAGCCCGGCTGTCGGGAGCGCAGTTGAGCAGTTCTTC.

Details on this clonotype: This may arise from a read error, as a much more abundant clone is one base away. The chain links TRBV10-3 to TRBJ2-1, with D possibly called TRBD1 or TRBD2 (5 bases each). This CDR3 has 14 amino acids. The V end lost 2 bases, the J end lost 6 bases, and 11 bases lay between the germline ends. The germline CDR1 and CDR2 sequences are ENHRY and SYGVKD. CDR3 nucleotides: TGTGCCATCAGTGAGATCGGGGCCGGCAATGAGCAGTTCTTC. Residues: CAISEIGAGNEQFF.

The rearrangement links TRBV5-5 to TRBJ2-5; TRBD1 or TRBD2 may be the D gene (6 bases each). The germline gives CDR1 SGHKS, CDR2 YYEKEE (reference sequence). This CDR3 comprises 14 residues. V lost 2 bases and J 11 bases, leaving 19 bases between the germline ends. CDR3 region: CASSFGGRDNEQYF. Written as DNA, the CDR3 is TGTGCCAGCAGCTTCGGGGGCCGGGACAATGAGCAGTACTTC. The whole variable domain, remainder taken from reference TRBV5-5 and TRBJ2-5, is DAGVTQSPTHLIKTRGQQVTLRCSPISGHKSVSWYQQVLGQGPQFIFQYYEKEERGRGNFPDRFSARQFPNYSSELNVNALLLGDSALYLCASSFGGRDNEQYFGPGTRLLVL.

The rearrangement links TRBV2 to TRBJ2-4; 10 bases align to TRBD2. The J call may not be correct, given that the DNA end is closer to TRBJ2-5. From germline, CDR1 is SNHLY and CDR2 FYNNEI. The CDR3 loop spans 16 amino acids. The CDR3 is CASSEGRLAGEETQYF. Written as DNA, the CDR3 is TGTGCCAGCAGTGAAGGTCGGCTAGCGGGAGAAGAGACCCAGTACTTC.

This clonotype occurred many times. This chain's CDR3 is CASSVELRGDRNSPLHF. The CDR3 coding sequence is TGCGCCAGCAGCGTCGAACTTCGCGGGGACCGAAATTCACCCCTCCACTTT. The gene calls are TRBV5-1 and TRBJ1-6; D might be TRBD1 (5 bases). The CDR3 runs 17 residues. V was pared by 4 bases and J by 7 bases, with 21 bases between. Per germline, CDR1 SGHRS and CDR2 YFSETQ.

This clonotype was counted only a few times. This rearrangement joins TRBV28 to TRBJ2-7, with a possible D match to TRBD1 (6 bases). The V end lost 6 bases, the J end lost 0 bases, and 21 bases lay between the germline ends. This CDR3 region has 17 residues. The germline gives CDR1 MDHEN, CDR2 SYDVKM. The CDR3, as DNA: TGTGCCAGCAGCAACTGGGACATATCTTTTAGCTCCTACGAGCAGTACTTC. Protein product: CASSNWDISFSSYEQYF. Supplemented by reference TRBV28 and TRBJ2-7, the full variable domain reads DVKVTQSSRYLVKRTGEKVFLECVQDMDHENMFWYRQDPGLGLRLIYFSYDVKMKEKGDIPEGYSVSREKKERFSLILESASTNQTSMYLCASSNWDISFSSYEQYFGPGTRLTVT.

This clonotype was detected many times. Here the CDR3 DNA reads TGTGCCAGCAGTTCGTTTGGCGGGGAGACCCAGTACTTC. Translating it yields CASSSFGGETQYF. V is TRBV12-3 or TRBV12-4 and J is TRBJ2-5; a possible D gene is TRBD2 (5 bases). The CDR3 length is 13 residues. V was cut by 4 bases and J by 5 bases, with 11 bases left in between.

In this sample, this clonotype turned up many times. The gene calls are TRBV20-1 and TRBJ2-3, with D perhaps matching TRBD2 (6 bases). The CDR3 covers 13 residues. The V end was cut by 4 bases, the J end by 5 bases, with 13 bases between. CDR1 DFQATT and CDR2 SNEGSKA come from the germline V gene (reference sequence). The CDR3 spells CSAMFAGKDTQYF. DNA for the CDR3: TGCAGTGCTATGTTTGCGGGGAAAGATACGCAGTATTTT.

This clonotype was recorded many times. The chain employs TRBV10-2 and TRBJ2-3; 7 bases line up with TRBD1. In germline, CDR1 is WSHSY, CDR2 SAAADI. The CDR3 length is 18 residues. Trimming at V came to 2 bases and at J to 2 bases, leaving 13 bases not matched to a gene. For the CDR3, the DNA is TGCGCCAGCAGTGAGCCTACCCCCTCACAGGGGTCCACAGATACGCAGTATTTT. Translated: CASSEPTPSQGSTDTQYF.